A selection of T cell receptor beta chains follows, all from one sample in a study of T cell clonotyping in hematopoietic cell transplantation. Using immunoSEQ multiplex PCR, the repertoire was profiled, and TCRdb retains in-frame clones only, with some absent. The repertoire holds approximately 46,000 clones, over 75% seen once, with less than 6.5% in the top ten. The sequenced sample was peripheral blood mononuclear cells, obtained before stem cell transplant. All receptors derive from a man aged 55 to 70 with biphenotypic leukemia. Some clones in this sample may be carry-over from other donors' samples. CDR3s include the opening cysteine and the closing phenylalanine or tryptophan. A D gene is named only where the DNA matches it firmly. Size values are once, few and many counts, or a class for expanded clones, and some rows have none.

J gene	D gene	V gene	clone size	CDR3 DNA	CDR3 protein
TRBJ1-4	.	TRBV6-1	.	TGTGCCAGCAGTGTTGGGCCACGGTCTGAAAAACTGTTTTTT	CASSVGPRSEKLFF
TRBJ2-5	.	TRBV7-2	.	TGTGCCAGCAGCTTAGCGCTGGGTTTGGAGACCCAGTACTTC	CASSLALGLETQYF
TRBJ1-1	.	TRBV5-1	.	TGCGCCAGCAGCTTGGCAGGGAGGGAGGCCACTGAAGCTTTCTTT	CASSLAGREATEAFF
TRBJ2-7	.	TRBV4-3	once	TGCGCCAGCAGACGGGACAGGGGTCCCAGCGGGAGGGCCTACGAGCAGTACTTC	CASRRDRGPSGRAYEQYF
TRBJ1-4	TRBD1	TRBV4-2	.	TGTGCCAGCAGCCAAGGGGACAGGGAGTATGAAAAACTGTTTTTT	CASSQGDREYEKLFF
TRBJ1-5	.	TRBV7-2	.	TGTGCCAGCAGAGCATATAGCAATCAGCCCCAGCATTTT	CASRAYSNQPQHF
TRBJ1-2	.	TRBV19	.	TGTGCCAGTAGTGCCCAGACGGGGGCGGTTGGCTACACCTTC	CASSAQTGAVGYTF
TRBJ1-2	.	TRBV11-2	once	TGTGCCAGCAGCCCTTTTTACTATGGCTACACCTTC	CASSPFYYGYTF
TRBJ2-7	TRBD2	TRBV7-9	.	TGTGCCAGCAGCTTAGTCCCACTAGCGAGTTCCTACGAGCAGTACTTC	CASSLVPLASSYEQYF
TRBJ2-3	TRBD1	TRBV19	.	TGTGCCAGTAGTATTTTGGACAGGGGAGATACGCAGTATTTT	CASSILDRGDTQYF
TRBJ2-5	.	TRBV19	.	TGTGCCAGTAGTACCTCTTCGGGAGAGACCCAGTACTTC	CASSTSSGETQYF
TRBJ2-7	.	TRBV18	.	TGTGCCAGCTCACGCGGTCCAGTAGACTACGAGCAGTACTTC	CASSRGPVDYEQYF
TRBJ2-1	.	TRBV6-8	.	TGTGCCACCTACCCCCAGGTTAGGGTCTTC	CATYPQVRVF
TRBJ2-3	.	TRBV14	.	TGTGCCAGCAGCCCGGCAGGCGACACAGATACGCAGTATTTT	CASSPAGDTDTQYF
TRBJ2-5	TRBD2	TRBV10-3	once	TGTGCCATCAGTGGCATTGGGACTAGCGGGGAGACCCAGTACTTC	CAISGIGTSGETQYF
TRBJ2-1	TRBD2	TRBV30	.	TGTGCCTGGAGGGGAGGTAGCGGGACCTACAATGAGCAGTTCTTC	CAWRGGSGTYNEQFF
TRBJ1-2	.	TRBV28	.	TGTGCCAGCAGAATCTCGGAAGGGGTATATGAGGCGGGCTATGGCTACACCTTC	CASRISEGVYEAGYGYTF
TRBJ2-3	.	TRBV5-1	.	TGCGCCAGCAGCTTGCTGAGCGGTACAGATACGCAGTATTTT	CASSLLSGTDTQYF
TRBJ2-6	.	TRBV28	.	TGTGCCAGCAATCTCGGTAGCTTCTCTGGGGCCAACGTCCTGACTTTC	CASNLGSFSGANVLTF
TRBJ2-7	.	TRBV6-5	.	TGTGCCAGCAGTTACTTTGGGCAGGGGAACACCTACGAGCAGTACTTC	CASSYFGQGNTYEQYF
TRBJ2-1	.	TRBV9	.	TGTGCCAGCAGCCGAGGGACCCAGGGTGAGCAGTTCTTC	CASSRGTQGEQFF
TRBJ1-2	TRBD1	TRBV25-1	.	TGTGCCAGCAGTGCGGGACAGGTTGGCTACACCTTC	CASSAGQVGYTF
TRBJ2-3	TRBD2	TRBV25-1	.	TGTGCCAGCAGGCGGGAGATGGATACGCAGTATTTT	CASRREMDTQYF
TRBJ1-4	TRBD1	TRBV7-2	.	TGTGCCAGCAGCTTAGTCGGGACAGGGGGGGAAAAACTGTTTTTT	CASSLVGTGGEKLFF
TRBJ2-7	TRBD1	TRBV9	.	TGTGCCAGCAGCTTAACAGGGGAGAGCGAGCAGTACTTC	CASSLTGESEQYF
TRBJ1-5	TRBD1	TRBV10-3	once	TGTGCCATCAGTGAGTCGACAGGGGGACAGCCCCAGCATTTT	CAISESTGGQPQHF
TRBJ2-1	TRBD1	TRBV5-5	.	TGTGCCAGCAGCACCGGATACCGGGACAGGGCTTTCAATGAGCAGTTCTTC	CASSTGYRDRAFNEQFF
TRBJ2-2	.	TRBV11-2	.	TGTGCCAGCAGCTTGGATAAAGGTAGCCGGGAGCTGTTTTTT	CASSLDKGSRELFF
TRBJ2-3	.	TRBV5-1	.	TGCGCCAGCGGGCGGGAAGCTTGGGGAGATACGCAGTATTTT	CASGREAWGDTQYF
TRBJ1-2	.	TRBV5-1	.	TGCGCCAGCAGGCCCCGGCAGGGTGATGGCTACACCTTC	CASRPRQGDGYTF
TRBJ2-2	TRBD1	TRBV27	.	TGTGCCAGCAGGGTGTGGACAGGGGAGACCGGGGAGCTGTTTTTT	CASRVWTGETGELFF
TRBJ1-2	.	TRBV7-9	.	TGTGCCAGCAGCTTAGAGCAGGGTCTTTATGGCTACACCTTC	CASSLEQGLYGYTF
TRBJ1-2	TRBD1	TRBV19	.	TGTGCCAGTATCAACACAGGGGAGCGGGGCTACACCTTC	CASINTGERGYTF
TRBJ1-1	TRBD1	TRBV7-9	.	TGTGCCAGCGGACAGGGGAACACTGAAGCTTTCTTT	CASGQGNTEAFF
TRBJ2-1	TRBD2	TRBV5-1	.	TGCGCCAGCAGCTTGGCTTCCCTAGCGGACGAGCAGTTCTTC	CASSLASLADEQFF